This T cell receptor (beta chain) was identified in a study of blood T cell repertoires in COVID-19. Study as a whole: The origin of the acute and convalescent COVID-19 samples was the United States, Italy and Spain. Sources were T cells, B-cell-depleted T cells, or PBMCs; the material itself was cDNA or gDNA.

The CDR3 covers 14 residues. The V gene's germline CDR1 is SGHRS and CDR2 YFSETQ. Losses at the gene ends were 2 bases for V and 4 bases for J; bases not matched to a gene: 4. Generated by immunoSEQ multiplex PCR, the TCRdb table keeps only in-frame clones and is missing some. The sample consists of fewer than 300,000 clones, approximately 82% of them appearing once. Participant ages covered about 18 to 89 years across 20 to 30 US areas. Those designated as exposed participants met a COVID-19 case within 2 weeks before study entry. The receptor was isolated from a man in his forties who had been exposed to COVID-19. V is TRBV5-1 and J is TRBJ2-3, with 7 bases lining up with TRBD1. Sequencing was performed on PBMCs or T cells enriched from blood (not recorded which). The chain's CDR3 is CASSLQGWADTQYF. In DNA form, the CDR3 reads TGCGCCAGCAGCTTACAGGGGTGGGCAGATACGCAGTATTTT.